This TCR beta chain was identified in a study of T-cell memory formation after mild COVID-19. Findings and limits, study-wide: CD8+ contracting clones occupied EMRA, while CD4+ ones occupied mainly CM and EM.

Trimming left V 4 bases short and J 0 bases short, with 8 bases between. This CDR3 is built from 14 residues. The germline CDR1 and CDR2 sequences are LNHDA and SQIVND (reference sequence). In this sample, this clonotype turned up a few times. No antigen is known for it. Each CDR3 protein is one row after TCRdb ran MiXCR on the 5' RACE reads. The repertoire holds a few hundred thousand distinct CDR3 sequences, with approximately 15% as singletons. Sequencing used PBMCs or a T cell subset sorted from them (not recorded which). The TCR was taken from a man younger than 30 who had mild COVID-19 (a few samples of this study predate the infection). Cell type and time point are not known. The chain couples TRBV19 to TRBJ2-3; possibly TRBD1 for D (5 bases). DNA of the CDR3: TGTGCCAGTAGTAGACAGTCCAGCACAGATACGCAGTATTTT. Its translation: CASSRQSSTDTQYF.